Following are 26 T cell receptor beta chains from one sample sequenced in a study. MiXCR, applied by TCRdb to the 5' RACE reads, yields one record per CDR3 protein. Of some 37,000 distinct CDR3 sequences in the sample, approximately 20% were seen once. Input material: naive CD4+ T cells sorted from a lymph node. The subset was: naive CD4+ T cells, CD4+CD45RA+CD25-. These receptors originate from a female donor with breast cancer.

This clonotype was seen many times. V and J are TRBV7-2 and TRBJ2-7, with 7 bases lining up with TRBD1. Germline V CDR1 and CDR2: SGHTA, FQGNSA. The CDR3 spans 15 residues. The V and J ends lost 3 bases and 2 bases, in that order; junction bases with no gene match: 7. DNA of the CDR3: TGTGCCAGCAGCTTCTTATCCGGGACAGCCTACGAGCAGTACTTC. Translating gives CASSFLSGTAYEQYF.

This clonotype was picked up a small number of times. This may come from a read error, since a much larger clone is one base off. The rearrangement joins TRBV29-1 to TRBJ2-3; TRBD1 matches 9 bases. Germline CDR1 reads SQVTM; CDR2 reads ANQGSEA. V lost 6 bases and J lost 8; bases outside the gene matches: 6. This CDR3 spans 12 amino acids. This CDR3 is CSVGQGQGTQYF. The CDR3 nucleotides are TGCAGCGTCGGACAGGGGCAAGGTACGCAGTATTTT.

This clonotype was recorded many times. The chain links TRBV5-6 to TRBJ2-7, with D unresolved. Trimming cost V 2 bases and J 4 bases, with 13 bases left between them. Looked up from germline, CDR1 is SGHDT and CDR2 is YYEEEE. The CDR3 is made up of 14 amino acids. The chain's CDR3 is CASSFLVSVYEQYF. CDR3 coding DNA: TGTGCCAGCAGCTTCTTAGTCTCGGTTTACGAGCAGTACTTC.

This clonotype was detected only a few times. The J gene is TRBJ1-2, the V gene TRBV25-1; tentatively, D is TRBD1 (6 bases). This CDR3 is built from 15 residues. V dropped 2 bases and J dropped 8 bases, with 18 bases sitting between them. Per germline, CDR1 MGHDK and CDR2 SYGVNS. CDR3 residues: CASSEIGGPDPGYTF. The CDR3 DNA is TGTGCCAGCAGTGAAATAGGGGGACCGGATCCAGGCTACACCTTC.

This clonotype came up many times. This chain joins TRBV4-1 and TRBJ2-1; TRBD2 agrees at 8 bases. The CDR3 extends over 15 amino acids. J gave up 10 bases and V 0 bases, and 8 bases lay outside the gene matches. Per the germline V gene, CDR1 is MGHRA and CDR2 is YSYEKL. The CDR3 nucleotides read TGCGCCAGCAGCCAAGACCCGGGAGGGCTGAGGGAGCAGTTCTTC. It encodes CASSQDPGGLREQFF.

Comments on this clonotype: One base away lies a much larger clone, so this may be a sequencing read error. The V and J genes are TRBV25-1 and TRBJ2-7; D uncertain. This CDR3 has 11 amino acids. Looked up from germline, CDR1 is MGHDK and CDR2 is SYGVNS. The CDR3 bases are TGTGCCCGCAGTGGGTACTACGAGCAGTACTTC. Translated: CARSGYYEQYF.

The V and J genes are TRBV3-1 and TRBJ1-1; D is unresolved. Germline loops: CDR1 LGHDT, CDR2 YNNKEL (reference sequence). Between the trimmed V and J ends, which lost 4 bases and 4 bases, there was a span of 13 bases. The CDR3 is 14 amino acids. The CDR3 region is CASSPWAGSTEAFF. The CDR3 DNA reads TGTGCCAGCAGCCCCTGGGCTGGTAGCACTGAAGCTTTCTTT.

As concerns this clonotype: This clone may be a read error of a much larger clone one base away. The chain carries TRBV5-1 and TRBJ1-1, with D unclear. CDR1 is SGHRS, CDR2 YFSETQ, per germline. V was clipped by 4 bases and J by 5 bases, with 15 bases between them. The CDR3 sequence is 14 residues long. For the CDR3, the DNA is TGCGCCAGCAGCGGACGTGCGGGAGAGACTGAAGCTTTCTTT. Translation: CASSGRAGETEAFF.

Ten or more counts support this clonotype. The junction shows a germline mismatch at one end, possibly a read error. The chain uses TRBV4-2 and TRBJ2-7, with D possibly being TRBD1 or TRBD2 (6 bases each). Per the germline V gene, CDR1 is LGHNA and CDR2 is YNFKEQ. There are 15 residues in the CDR3. CDR3 DNA: TGTGCCAGCAGCCAAGATAGGGGGGCGGAGACAGGCTACGAATTC. Protein product: CASSQDRGAETGYEF.

This clonotype was recorded once. The junction does not match germline at one end; this may be a read error. The J gene is TRBJ2-3, the V gene TRBV20-1, with 7 bases that match TRBD2. CDR1 is DFQATT, CDR2 SNEGSKA, per germline (reference sequence). This CDR3 spans 13 amino acids. CDR3 in DNA: TGCAGTGCTAGACCGACTAGCATAGATACGCAGTATTTT. It codes for CSARPTSIDTQYF.

The rearrangement uses TRBV2 and TRBJ1-1; the D gene is possibly TRBD1 (5 bases). Germline V gene sequence: CDR1 SNHLY, CDR2 FYNNEI. Trimming pared 6 bases from V and 7 bases from J, leaving 9 bases between. The CDR3 sequence is 11 residues long. CDR3 DNA: TGTGCCAGCAGGGGGCTGGATGAAGCTTTCTTT. The encoded protein is CASRGLDEAFF.

Concerning this clonotype itself: This could be a read error, since a much larger clone is one nucleotide away. The chain employs TRBV5-1 and TRBJ2-1, with D possibly matching TRBD1 (5 bases). This CDR3 is built from 12 residues. Germline CDR1 reads SGHRS; CDR2 reads YFSETQ. CDR3 region: CASRGVYNEQCF. The CDR3, as DNA: TGCGCCAGCAGAGGGGTCTACAATGAGCAGTGCTTC.

In its sample, this clonotype ranks as medium-sized (0.01 to 0.1%). J is TRBJ1-6 and V is TRBV4-3; 8 positions match TRBD1. V lost 0 bases and J lost 8; bases outside the gene matches: 6. The CDR3 runs 16 residues. CDR1 and CDR2 from the germline V gene are LGHNA and YSLEER. CDR3 DNA sequence: TGCGCCAGCAGCCAAGAAGGGGGACAGGCCTATTCACCCCTCCACTTT. Translation: CASSQEGGQAYSPLHF.

This clonotype has a count of ten or more. V gene TRBV12-3 or TRBV12-4 combines with J gene TRBJ2-1, with 10 bases matching TRBD2. The J segment lost 8 bases and the V segment lost 6 bases, leaving 7 bases of the junction unmatched. The CDR3 is 14 residues long. The CDR3 reads CASSRAGGPYEQFF. The CDR3 DNA reads as TGTGCCAGCAGCCGAGCGGGAGGGCCCTATGAGCAGTTCTTC.

This clonotype came up many times. The gene calls are TRBV20-1 and TRBJ2-1; weak D call: TRBD1 (6 bases). V dropped 2 bases and J dropped 3 bases, with 11 bases sitting between them. Germline V gene sequence: CDR1 DFQATT, CDR2 SNEGSKA (reference sequence). The length of the CDR3 is 14 residues. The CDR3 sequence is CSARSGDVYNEQFF. DNA for the CDR3: TGCAGTGCTAGATCAGGGGATGTCTACAATGAGCAGTTCTTC.

With regard to this clonotype: Just one base apart from a much larger clone, this may be a read error. The CDR3 here is CALSESGGTQETQYF. The CDR3 region has the DNA TGTGCCCTCAGTGAGTCTGGCGGTACACAAGAGACCCAGTACTTC. J is TRBJ2-5 and V is TRBV10-3; the D is unclear. The germline V gene has CDR1 ENHRY and CDR2 SYGVKD. This CDR3 spans 15 amino acids.

This clonotype was seen a few times. This chain uses TRBV12-3 or TRBV12-4 with TRBJ1-5; no definite D call. V was cut by 3 bases and J by 0 bases, with 9 bases left in between. The CDR3 loop spans 15 amino acids. The DNA of the CDR3 is TGTGCCAGCAGTTTGACACCAGATAGCAATCAGCCCCAGCATTTT. Amino acids: CASSLTPDSNQPQHF.

This clonotype has more than one count but fewer than ten. J is TRBJ2-1 and V is TRBV20-1; the match to TRBD1 covers 9 bases. The CDR3 loop spans 14 amino acids. Trimming at V came to 6 bases and at J to 5 bases, leaving 8 bases not matched to a gene. CDR1 and CDR2 from the germline V gene are DFQATT and SNEGSKA (reference sequence). The CDR3 reads CSAKIGTGHNEQFF. CDR3 DNA: TGCAGTGCCAAAATCGGGACAGGGCACAATGAGCAGTTCTTC.

This chain connects TRBV6-6 to TRBJ2-7, with 8 nucleotides matching TRBD2. Trimming at V came to 10 bases and at J to 5 bases, leaving 10 bases not matched to a gene. CDR3 length: 13 amino acids. Germline CDR1 is MNHNY and CDR2 is SVGAGI (reference sequence). In DNA, the CDR3 is TGTGCCAACAGGACTAGCCGAAACGACGAGCAGTACTTC. It yields the protein CANRTSRNDEQYF.

In the case of this clonotype: This may stem from a read error, because a much larger clone lies one nucleotide away. This likely comes from a read error, as the CDR3 has no conserved phenylalanine or tryptophan at its end. This chain links TRBV20-1 with TRBJ1-1; no clear D gene. Germline assignment: CDR1 DFQATT and CDR2 SNEGSKA (reference sequence). The CDR3 runs to 11 residues. Trimming took off 1 base at V and 7 bases at J, with 7 bases between the two ends. The CDR3 DNA follows: TGCAGTGCTAGAGGTGCGCTTGAAGCTTTCCTT. Its translation: CSARGALEAFL.

The chain employs TRBV7-2 and TRBJ2-3, with TRBD2 matching over 7 bases. Germline lookup yields CDR1 SGHTA and CDR2 FQGNSA. The trim removed 4 bases at V and 0 bases at J, leaving 7 bases unmatched. The CDR3 sequence is 16 residues long. The CDR3 reads CASSSVAGQSTDTQYF. The CDR3 DNA follows: TGTGCCAGCAGCTCCGTAGCGGGTCAGAGCACAGATACGCAGTATTTT.

V gene TRBV5-1 combines with J gene TRBJ2-1; maybe TRBD1 (6 bases). The CDR3 loop spans 14 amino acids. Germline-derived CDR1 and CDR2 are SGHRS and YFSETQ. V dropped 3 bases and J dropped 5 bases, with 12 bases sitting between them. CDR3 DNA sequence: TGCGCCAGCAGCTACGGACAGCCGAACAATGAGCAGTTCTTC. As protein: CASSYGQPNNEQFF.

Many counts were recorded for this clonotype. The genes are TRBV24-1 and TRBJ1-2; D unclear. The CDR3 length is 13 residues. Germline V gives CDR1 KGHDR, CDR2 SFDVKD. V was cut by 3 bases and J by 1 base, with 5 bases left in between. The CDR3: CATSDDLNYGYTF. Here the CDR3 DNA reads TGTGCCACCAGTGATGACCTTAACTATGGCTACACCTTC.

This clonotype was seen only a few times. The chain combines TRBV5-1 with TRBJ2-5, with TRBD1 matching over 9 bases. The CDR3 contains 15 residues. In germline, CDR1 is SGHRS, CDR2 YFSETQ. V shed 4 bases, J shed 7 bases, and the junction held 11 bases outside the gene matches. The CDR3 nucleotides read TGCGCCAGCAGCCCCGGACAGGGGAGGAAGGCGACCCAGTACTTC. It yields the protein CASSPGQGRKATQYF.

The sample holds many counts of this clonotype. The chain combines TRBV15 with TRBJ2-3, with D tentatively TRBD2 (5 bases). The CDR3 sequence is 13 residues long. Germline-derived CDR1 and CDR2 are LNHNV and YYDKDF (reference sequence). V gave up 3 bases and J gave up 2 bases, with 6 bases separating them. The CDR3 here is CATSSRDTDTQYF. The CDR3 coding sequence is TGTGCCACCAGCAGCCGGGACACAGATACGCAGTATTTT.

This clonotype was recorded at least ten times. This chain uses TRBV10-3 with TRBJ2-1; 9 positions agree with TRBD1. The germline V gene has CDR1 ENHRY and CDR2 SYGVKD. The CDR3 length is 17 residues. V trimming: 3 bases; J trimming: 2 bases; junction bases outside the gene matches: 8. CDR3 DNA: TGTGCCATCAGTGAAGAAACAGGGGGCAAAGCCTACAATGAGCAGTTCTTC. Its protein is CAISEETGGKAYNEQFF.